Presented here are 7 T cell receptor beta chains from one specimen sequenced in a study of T cells in tuberculosis. Thawed, overnight-rested PBMC were stained with GMM-loaded CD1B tetramer, viability dye and anti-CD3, then sorted. CD1B tetramers were loaded with Rhodococcus equi-derived C32 glucose monomycolate. The table came from immunoSEQ multiplex PCR; TCRdb's copy has only in-frame clones and leaves some out. Here the sample spans 50,000 or so clones, approximately 85% being singletons. The sequenced sample consisted of CD1b-GMM tetramer-negative cells sorted from PBMCs. The origin of the receptors is an adult woman with latent tuberculosis.

This sequence joins TRBV5-1 and TRBJ2-2; 7 nucleotides agree with TRBD2. The V segment lost 0 bases and the J segment 0 bases; nucleotides outside the gene matches: 8. The CDR3 extends over 18 amino acids. The germline V gene encodes CDR1 SGHRS and CDR2 YFSETQ. The CDR3 region has the DNA TGCGCCAGCAGCTTGGGGGCTCTAGCGGTAGCGAACACCGGGGAGCTGTTTTTT. Its protein product is CASSLGALAVANTGELFF. Full variable domain (outside the CDR3, taken from reference TRBV5-1 and TRBJ2-2): KAGVTQTPRYLIKTRGQQVTLSCSPISGHRSVSWYQQTPGQGLQFLFEYFSETQRNKGNFPGRFSGRQFSNSRSEMNVSTLELGDSALYLCASSLGALAVANTGELFFGEGSRLTVL.

This chain links TRBV30 with TRBJ2-7; 7 bases are a match to TRBD2. Germline lookup yields CDR1 GTSNPN and CDR2 SVGIG (reference sequence). The CDR3 is made up of 14 amino acids. V was pared by 0 bases and J by 5 bases, with 7 bases of the junction left unmatched. The CDR3 DNA reads TGTGCCTGGAGTGTACTTGGACTAGGGGACGAGCAGTACTTC. Protein sequence: CAWSVLGLGDEQYF.

This rearrangement joins TRBV29-1 to TRBJ2-1; unclear D gene. Trimming stripped 4 bases from V and 10 bases from J, with 14 bases between. Germline V CDR1 and CDR2: SQVTM, ANQGSEA. The CDR3 totals 12 residues. For the CDR3, the DNA is TGCAGCGTTGGTGGTAGCCTCGGGGAGCAGTTCTTC. The encoded protein is CSVGGSLGEQFF.

The chain couples TRBV16 to TRBJ1-5; no clear D gene. Trimming pared 0 bases from V and 2 bases from J, leaving 14 bases between. Germline V gene data show CDR1 as KGHSY and CDR2 as FQNENV. CDR3 size: 17 residues. The CDR3 coding sequence is TGTGCCAGCAGCCAATCGAGCGAGGGCGCGGGCAATCAGCCCCAGCATTTT. This codes for CASSQSSEGAGNQPQHF.

The chain combines TRBV19 with TRBJ1-5; D gene ambiguous. The CDR3 contains 15 residues. The V end lost 3 bases, the J end lost 0 bases, and 9 bases lay between the germline ends. Germline V gives CDR1 LNHDA, CDR2 SQIVND (reference sequence). This CDR3 reads CASSIRVYSNQPQHF. The CDR3 DNA reads as TGTGCCAGTAGTATTAGAGTATATAGCAATCAGCCCCAGCATTTT.

J is TRBJ1-2 and V is TRBV7-8, with D uncertain. Germline V gene data show CDR1 as SGHVS and CDR2 as FQNEAQ. CDR3 length: 13 amino acids. V was shortened by 1 base and J by 8 bases, with 11 bases between the two germline ends. The CDR3 bases are TGTGCCAGCAGCTTAGTTGAATTGGAGGGCTACACCTTC. Residues: CASSLVELEGYTF.

The rearrangement links TRBV6-5 to TRBJ2-7, with 14 bases that match TRBD2. V lost 7 bases, J lost 5 bases, and 7 bases stayed unmatched. This CDR3 has 15 residues. Germline V gene sequence: CDR1 MNHEY, CDR2 SVGAGI. CDR3 residues: CASTGLAGGADEQYF. The CDR3 bases are TGTGCCAGCACAGGACTAGCGGGGGGAGCCGACGAGCAGTACTTC.